One and the same sample provided the 21 T cell receptor beta chains below, sequenced in a study of response to subunit inactivated influenza vaccine (dated by TCRdb to the late 2010s). Library preparation used RT-PCR. The sample was run on an Illumina HiSeq 2500. The public reads were run again by TCRdb, first through fastp at Q25 and then through MiXCR, and only productive beta chains were kept. Entries are consolidated by CDR3 protein sequence, retaining the most common genes and DNA. The sample table shows over 300,000 distinct CDR3 sequences, and 21% are seen once. The ten largest clones take up more than 8.5% of the sample. This specimen consisted of PBMCs from blood, obtained approximately 20 months after vaccination. The receptors were gathered from a man between 45 and 75 years old who received an inactivated influenza vaccine. Donor details come from another sample of the same person, matched by shared clones.

This clonotype was counted between two and nine times. The genes are TRBV6-1 and TRBJ1-3; D is ambiguous. The V end was cut by 3 bases, the J end by 0 bases, with 21 bases between. The length of the CDR3 is 19 residues. Germline V CDR1 and CDR2: MNHNS, SASEGT. This CDR3 reads CASSDPGSTLVVSGNTIYF. The DNA for the CDR3 is TGTGCCAGCAGTGATCCAGGTTCTACTCTCGTTGTCTCTGGAAACACCATATATTTT.

Only a few counts were recorded for this clonotype. The chain has TRBV3-1 and TRBJ2-4; a possible D gene is TRBD1 (6 bases). Germline values: CDR1 LGHDT, CDR2 YNNKEL (reference sequence). The CDR3 extends over 14 amino acids. Trimming took off 1 base at V and 9 bases at J, with 13 bases between the two ends. CDR3: CASSQATGYSIQYF. The CDR3 nucleotides read TGTGCCAGCAGCCAAGCTACAGGGTATAGCATTCAGTACTTC.

V usage is TRBV6-1 and J usage is TRBJ2-3; the D gene could be TRBD1 or TRBD2 (5 bases each). The CDR3 length is 15 residues. Germline V gene sequence: CDR1 MNHNS, CDR2 SASEGT. Trimming removed 3 bases from V and 2 bases from J, with 12 bases in between. For the CDR3, the DNA is TGTGCCAGCAGTGACCGGGACCCTTACACAGATACGCAGTATTTT. Its protein is CASSDRDPYTDTQYF.

The chain has TRBV5-1 and TRBJ2-1, with 9 positions matching TRBD2. The junction had 7 bases not matched to a gene; V was cut back by 1 base and J by 5 bases. The CDR3 is 16 amino acids. The germline gives CDR1 SGHRS, CDR2 YFSETQ. The CDR3 DNA follows: TGCGCCAGCAGCTTGTTTTCTAGCGGGGTTGACAATGAGCAGTTCTTC. Translating gives CASSLFSSGVDNEQFF.

This clonotype was seen more than once but under ten times. The chain is built from TRBV5-4 and TRBJ2-7, with TRBD1 identical over 10 bases. The CDR3 has 17 residues. The ends lost 0 bases at V and 5 bases at J; junction bases unmatched: 11. Germline V lookup: CDR1 SGHNT, CDR2 YYREEE (reference sequence). The CDR3 is CASSLARFGTGVDEQYF. CDR3 DNA: TGTGCCAGCAGCTTGGCTCGGTTCGGGACAGGGGTTGACGAGCAGTACTTC.

This chain links TRBV15 with TRBJ2-2; 10 bases match TRBD1. The J segment lost 0 bases and the V segment lost 5 bases, leaving 3 bases of the junction unmatched. The CDR3 is 16 amino acids. Germline V gene data show CDR1 as LNHNV and CDR2 as YYDKDF (reference sequence). CDR3 protein: CATSGQGGTNTGELFF. CDR3 sequence (DNA): TGTGCCACCAGCGGACAGGGGGGTACGAACACCGGGGAGCTGTTTTTT.

The DNA of the CDR3 is TGCAGTGCTAGAGGGCTTACTAGCGGAGCCTACGAGCAGTACTTC. It is translated as CSARGLTSGAYEQYF. The rearrangement links TRBV20-1 to TRBJ2-7; 8 nucleotides match TRBD2. The trim removed 1 base at V and 2 bases at J, leaving 7 bases unmatched. Germline V gene lookup returns CDR1 DFQATT and CDR2 SNEGSKA (reference sequence). CDR3 length: 15 residues.

The chain joins TRBV7-8 to TRBJ2-1, with 11 bases aligning to TRBD2. The germline V gene encodes CDR1 SGHVS and CDR2 FQNEAQ. The CDR3 has 18 residues. V shed 5 bases and J 6 bases; nucleotides not matched to a gene: 15. Here the CDR3 reads CASSPSGLALAGANEQFF. CDR3 sequence (DNA): TGTGCCAGCAGCCCCTCGGGTCTCGCACTAGCGGGGGCCAATGAGCAGTTCTTC.

There are a few counts of this clonotype. This chain connects TRBV15 to TRBJ2-1, with TRBD1 identical over 8 bases. Trimming took 1 base from V and 4 from J; bases not matched to a gene: 6. Germline loops: CDR1 LNHNV, CDR2 YYDKDF (reference sequence). This CDR3 has 16 residues. The CDR3 reads CATSRAGTGIYNEQFF. The CDR3 DNA is TGTGCCACCAGCAGAGCTGGGACAGGAATTTACAATGAGCAGTTCTTC.

This clonotype was picked up a small number of times. The gene calls are TRBV20-1 and TRBJ2-2; TRBD2 matches at 7 bases. The CDR3 length is 14 residues. Germline V gene sequence: CDR1 DFQATT, CDR2 SNEGSKA (reference sequence). V shed 5 bases and J 2 bases; nucleotides not matched to a gene: 5. In DNA form, the CDR3 reads TGCAGTGCTGGGGGGGAAAGCAACACCGGGGAGCTGTTTTTT. Protein: CSAGGESNTGELFF.

Only a few counts were recorded for this clonotype. The rearrangement uses TRBV12-3 or TRBV12-4 and TRBJ2-4; D possibly corresponds to TRBD1 (6 bases). The CDR3 sequence is 16 residues long. V was cut by 3 bases and J by 1 base, with 13 bases left in between. CDR3 coding DNA: TGTGCCAGCAGTTTTGGGGGCAGCTTGGCCAAAAACATTCAGTACTTC. Protein product: CASSFGGSLAKNIQYF.

A word on this clonotype: The junction departs from germline at one end; a sequencing error may be responsible. This chain uses TRBV13 with TRBJ1-3; D possibly corresponds to TRBD1 (5 bases). CDR1 and CDR2 (germline): PRHDT, FYEKMQ (reference sequence). The CDR3 is made up of 14 amino acids. The CDR3: CASSPTRQGGNTIF. The CDR3 coding sequence is TGTGCCAGCAGCCCAACGCGTCAGGGAGGAAACACCATTTTT.

The J gene is TRBJ2-2, the V gene TRBV5-1, with 8 bases matching TRBD2. Germline CDR1 SGHRS, CDR2 YFSETQ. The CDR3 is 16 amino acids. The trim removed 1 base at V and 3 bases at J, leaving 5 bases unmatched. The CDR3 spells CASSLSLAGHTGELFF. DNA of the CDR3: TGCGCCAGCAGCTTGAGCTTAGCGGGGCACACCGGGGAGCTGTTTTTT. Combining the CDR3 with reference TRBV5-1 and TRBJ2-2 gives the whole variable domain KAGVTQTPRYLIKTRGQQVTLSCSPISGHRSVSWYQQTPGQGLQFLFEYFSETQRNKGNFPGRFSGRQFSNSRSEMNVSTLELGDSALYLCASSLSLAGHTGELFFGEGSRLTVL.

This clonotype was seen ten or more times. The rearrangement links TRBV10-3 to TRBJ1-6; tentatively, D is TRBD1 (5 bases). The CDR3 is made up of 14 amino acids. Trimming took 5 bases from V and 8 from J, leaving 13 bases between them. Germline V CDR1 and CDR2: ENHRY, SYGVKD. The CDR3 here is CAISTSGGDSPLHF. The CDR3 DNA sequence: TGTGCCATCAGTACGTCCGGGGGAGATTCACCCCTCCACTTT.

J is TRBJ1-5 and V is TRBV18; TRBD1 matches 11 bases. Per the germline V gene, CDR1 is KGHSH and CDR2 is LQKENI. The CDR3 has 17 residues. Germline trimming cut 3 bases from V and 1 base from J; bases unmatched to any gene: 5. CDR3 region: CASSPAGQGASNQPQHF. The CDR3 nucleotides are TGTGCCAGCTCACCTGCCGGACAGGGGGCGAGCAATCAGCCCCAGCATTTT. Full variable domain (remainder filled in from reference TRBV18 and TRBJ1-5): NAGVMQNPRHLVRRRGQEARLRCSPMKGHSHVYWYRQLPEEGLKFMVYLQKENIIDESGMPKERFSAEFPKEGPSILRIQQVVRGDSAAYFCASSPAGQGASNQPQHFGDGTRLSIL.

This clonotype was counted only a few times. The chain recombines TRBV4-3 with TRBJ2-3; D possibly matches TRBD1 or TRBD2 (5 bases each). Germline CDR1 and CDR2: LGHNA and YSLEER. The CDR3 runs 17 residues. V was cut by 4 bases and J by 2 bases, with 19 bases left in between. CDR3 DNA: TGCGCCAGCAGCCTAAGCCGGGACGGACTTGCCACAGATACGCAGTATTTT. Protein: CASSLSRDGLATDTQYF.

The rearrangement joins TRBV6-2 or TRBV6-3 to TRBJ2-5; TRBD2 matches 9 bases. Germline lookup yields CDR1 MNHEY and CDR2 SVGEGT. The V and J ends lost 5 bases and 2 bases, in that order; junction bases with no gene match: 6. This CDR3 spans 15 amino acids. This chain's CDR3 is CASSRRLAEQETQYF. In DNA, the CDR3 is TGTGCCAGCAGTCGACGACTAGCGGAACAAGAGACCCAGTACTTC.

This clonotype showed up many times. J is TRBJ1-1 and V is TRBV28, with a weak D call TRBD1 (6 bases). This CDR3 is built from 11 residues. Trimming took off 4 bases at V and 14 bases at J, with 14 bases between the two ends. Germline V gives CDR1 MDHEN, CDR2 SYDVKM. The CDR3 loop reads CASSSLRTAFF. DNA for the CDR3: TGTGCCAGCAGTTCGCTCCGGACAGCCTTCTTT.

This chain links TRBV12-3 or TRBV12-4 with TRBJ1-6; weak D call: TRBD1 (6 bases). This CDR3 has 13 residues. The V end lost 10 bases, the J end lost 8 bases, and 15 bases lay between the germline ends. The CDR3 nucleotides are TGTGCCACCTCGGAGAGGGGGGATTCACCCCTCCACTTT. This translates into CATSERGDSPLHF.

In regard to this clonotype: At one end the junction does not follow the germline gene, possibly because of a read error. V usage is TRBV30 and J usage is TRBJ2-1, with 10 bases fitting TRBD2. The CDR3 extends over 14 amino acids. Germline values: CDR1 GTSNPN, CDR2 SVGIG (reference sequence). Here the CDR3 DNA reads TGTGCCTGTGACTTGGGAACTAGCGGGGTGGAGCAGTTATTC. Amino acid sequence: CACDLGTSGVEQLF.

Of note for this clonotype: With a much larger clone just one base away, this may be a read error. The CDR3 coding sequence is TGCGCCAGCAGCTTGGACGGACAGTTCAATCAGCCCCAGCAATTT. It codes for CASSLDGQFNQPQQF. J is TRBJ1-5 and V is TRBV5-1; TRBD1 is a possible D gene (6 bases). This CDR3 contains 15 residues. CDR1 and CDR2 from the germline V gene are SGHRS and YFSETQ.